This is a list of T cell receptor beta chains from one sample in a study of CD8 T cells in acute hepatitis C reinfection. Method: immunoSEQ multiplex PCR; TCRdb's copy keeps in-frame clones and lacks some. The sample yields around 34,000 clones, approximately 87% seen once. The sample comprised naive CD8+ T cells from PBMCs. The receptor set was obtained from a man aged 25-40 years with chronic hepatitis C. Each CDR3 is given with its conserved first and last residue. D genes are given only for firm matches. The listing skips clone size in some rows; elsewhere it reads once, few, many or a size class.

cdr3_nt cdr3_aa d_call j_call v_call clone_size
TGTGCCTGGAGTGCAGACAGCTACGAGCAGTACTTC CAWSADSYEQYF . TRBJ2-7 TRBV30 .
TGCAGCGTTGAGATGGGGAATGAGCAGTTCTTC CSVEMGNEQFF . TRBJ2-1 TRBV29-1 .
TGCGCCAGCAGCTTGGACGGAGAAGCTTTCTTT CASSLDGEAFF . TRBJ1-1 TRBV5-1 .
TGTGCCAGCAGTGAACTTCAGGGAATCGACCTATCCTACGAGCAGTACTTC CASSELQGIDLSYEQYF . TRBJ2-7 TRBV2 .
TGCGCCAGCAGCCCGTCGGTGGCAGGGAGGCCTGAAGCTTTCTTT CASSPSVAGRPEAFF . TRBJ1-1 TRBV4-3 .
TGTGCCAGCAGTCAGGGGTGGAACACTGAAGCTTTCTTT CASSQGWNTEAFF . TRBJ1-1 TRBV27 once
TGTGCCAGCAGCTTCCAGGGAAATGAAAAACTGTTTTTT CASSFQGNEKLFF . TRBJ1-4 TRBV5-4 .
TGTGCTAGTGGGACGGGGAACACCGGGGAGCTGTTTTTT CASGTGNTGELFF . TRBJ2-2 TRBV12-5 once
TGTGCCACCAGCGGGAGACGGAAGGATGAGCAGTTCTTC CATSGRRKDEQFF . TRBJ2-1 TRBV15 once
TGTGCCAGCTCACCGAACCCGCAAGAGACCCAGTACTTC CASSPNPQETQYF . TRBJ2-5 TRBV18 .
TGCGCCACGTCTTTGTCGGCAGACAGCACAGATACGCAGTATTTT CATSLSADSTDTQYF . TRBJ2-3 TRBV10-1 .
TGCGCCAGCAGCCACTATAAGGGAACCAATCAGCCCCAGCATTTT CASSHYKGTNQPQHF . TRBJ1-5 TRBV4-3 few
TGCGCCAGCAGCTTGGCGGGGGGTGGGTATGAGCAGTTCTTC CASSLAGGGYEQFF TRBD2 TRBJ2-1 TRBV5-1 .
TGTGCCAGCAGTCACTACCAAGAGACCCAGTACTTC CASSHYQETQYF . TRBJ2-5 TRBV6-5 .
TGTGCCTGGAGTGTTTTTCCGGGACTAGCGGGGGGGCTGAACACCGGGGAGCTGTTTTTT CAWSVFPGLAGGLNTGELFF TRBD2 TRBJ2-2 TRBV30 once
TGTGCCAGCAGCGATAGCGGAGATAACACCGGGGAGCTGTTTTTT CASSDSGDNTGELFF . TRBJ2-2 TRBV9 .
TGTGCCAGCAGCAAAGCCCTTCGGGACAGGGTTGAAGCTTTCTTT CASSKALRDRVEAFF . TRBJ1-1 TRBV21-1 .
TGTGCCAGCAGCTTAGGATCGGGGGGAACCTACGAGCAGTACTTC CASSLGSGGTYEQYF TRBD2 TRBJ2-7 TRBV7-6 .